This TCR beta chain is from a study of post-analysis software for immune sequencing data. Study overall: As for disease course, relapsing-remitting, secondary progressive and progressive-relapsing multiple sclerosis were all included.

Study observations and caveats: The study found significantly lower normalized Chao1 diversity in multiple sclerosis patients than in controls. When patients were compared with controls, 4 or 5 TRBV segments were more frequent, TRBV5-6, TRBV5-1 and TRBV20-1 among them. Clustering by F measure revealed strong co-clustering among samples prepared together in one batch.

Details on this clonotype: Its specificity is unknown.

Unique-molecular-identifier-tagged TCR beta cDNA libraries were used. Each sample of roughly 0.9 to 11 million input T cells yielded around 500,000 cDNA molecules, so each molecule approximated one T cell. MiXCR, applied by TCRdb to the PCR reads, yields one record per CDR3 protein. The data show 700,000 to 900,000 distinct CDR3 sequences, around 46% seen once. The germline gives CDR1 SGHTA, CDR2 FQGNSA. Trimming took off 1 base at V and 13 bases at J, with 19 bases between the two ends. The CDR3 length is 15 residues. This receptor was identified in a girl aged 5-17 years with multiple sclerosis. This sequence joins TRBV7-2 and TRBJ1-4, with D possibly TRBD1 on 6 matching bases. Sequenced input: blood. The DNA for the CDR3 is TGTGCCAGCAGCTTAGGACGGGGACAAGGAGGGGGACTGTTTTTT. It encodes CASSLGRGQGGGLFF.